This T cell receptor beta chain comes out of a study of T cell responses to AZD1222 COVID-19 vaccine. Study-wide findings and caveats: Clonal diversity was possibly underestimated; the donors were predominantly white British and more often female. With dominance at 160-218 and 743-854, vaccine-associated CD4 TCRs spanned spike.

Some clones are missing from TCRdb's copy, which holds only in-frame ones; the method was immunoSEQ multiplex PCR. The sample shows tens of thousands of clones, 85% of them seen only once. Second-dose intervals of approximately 4 or approximately 12 weeks were pooled. The CDR3 is 15 amino acids. Trimming shortened V by 3 bases and J by 5 bases, and 16 bases separated the two germline ends. CDR1 is LGHNA and CDR2 is YNFKEQ in the germline V gene. About this clone: Antigen: not known.

The sample consisted of peripheral blood, taken 28 days after the second AZD1222 dose. This receptor was identified in an adult who received the AZD1222 COVID-19 vaccine. The rearrangement joins TRBV4-2 to TRBJ2-5; D may be TRBD1 or TRBD2 (6 bases each). CDR3 DNA sequence: TGTGCCAGCAGCCATGTAATCGGGGGCCCGGAGACCCAGTACTTC. This codes for CASSHVIGGPETQYF.